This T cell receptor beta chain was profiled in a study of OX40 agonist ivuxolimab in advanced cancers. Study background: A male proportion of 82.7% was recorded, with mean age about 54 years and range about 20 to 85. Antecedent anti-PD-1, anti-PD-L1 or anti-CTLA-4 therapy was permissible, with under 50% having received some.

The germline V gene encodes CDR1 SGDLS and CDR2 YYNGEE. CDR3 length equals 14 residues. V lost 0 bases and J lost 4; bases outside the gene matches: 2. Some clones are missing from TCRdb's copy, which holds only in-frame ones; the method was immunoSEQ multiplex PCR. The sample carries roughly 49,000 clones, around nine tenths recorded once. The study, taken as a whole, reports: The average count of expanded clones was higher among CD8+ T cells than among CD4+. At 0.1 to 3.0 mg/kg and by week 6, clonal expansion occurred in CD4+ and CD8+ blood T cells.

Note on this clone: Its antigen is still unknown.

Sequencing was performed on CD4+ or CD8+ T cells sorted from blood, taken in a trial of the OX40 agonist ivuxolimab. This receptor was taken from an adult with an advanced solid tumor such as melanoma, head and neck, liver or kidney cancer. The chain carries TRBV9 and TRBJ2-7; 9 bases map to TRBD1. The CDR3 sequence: CASSVGDREYEQYF. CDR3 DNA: TGTGCCAGCAGCGTAGGGGACAGGGAGTACGAGCAGTACTTC.